A single sample is the source of the 21 T cell receptor beta chains below, sequenced in a study of CD8 T cells in ankylosing spondylitis. TCRdb used MiXCR to reprocess the 5' RACE reads, holding one entry per CDR3 protein. This table has 150,000 to 200,000 distinct CDR3 sequences, around a sixth appearing once. Sequencing was carried out using blood, either unsorted or a sorted T cell fraction (not recorded which). These TCRs come from a male donor under 30 with ankylosing spondylitis or in good health (not recorded which).

This clonotype was observed at least ten times. V usage is TRBV20-1 and J usage is TRBJ1-6, with a tentative D call TRBD1 (6 bases). V gave up 6 bases and J gave up 3 bases, with 9 bases separating them. Per the germline V gene, CDR1 is DFQATT and CDR2 is SNEGSKA (reference sequence). The CDR3 consists of 13 residues. The CDR3 protein is CSAKDSYNSPLHF. DNA of the CDR3: TGCAGTGCCAAGGACAGCTATAATTCACCCCTCCACTTT.

This clonotype was seen more than once but under ten times. The rearrangement links TRBV20-1 to TRBJ1-1; TRBD1 is a possible D gene (6 bases). CDR1 DFQATT and CDR2 SNEGSKA come from the germline V gene (reference sequence). V lost 1 base and J 6 bases, leaving 15 bases between the germline ends. This CDR3 is 14 amino acids long. CDR3 in amino acids: CSARADRPVPEAFF. In DNA form, the CDR3 reads TGCAGTGCTAGAGCCGACAGGCCCGTTCCTGAAGCTTTCTTT.

Ten or more counts support this clonotype. The V and J genes are TRBV29-1 and TRBJ2-5; D gene unclear. The V end lost 8 bases, the J end lost 0 bases, and 10 bases lay between the germline ends. Germline V gene lookup returns CDR1 SQVTM and CDR2 ANQGSEA. The CDR3 length is 12 residues. The CDR3, as DNA: TGCAGCTGTCGCTCGTACCAAGAGACCCAGTACTTC. This sequence encodes CSCRSYQETQYF.

This clonotype was observed at least ten times. This rearrangement joins TRBV12-3 or TRBV12-4 to TRBJ2-3, with 7 bases that match TRBD1. V lost 5 bases and J lost 4; bases outside the gene matches: 0. The length of the CDR3 is 12 residues. This CDR3 is CASSGTADTQYF. CDR3 coding DNA: TGTGCCAGCAGTGGGACAGCAGATACGCAGTATTTT.

At least ten counts were recorded for this clonotype. This sequence joins TRBV7-8 and TRBJ1-2; D is perhaps TRBD1 (6 bases). The CDR3 totals 16 residues. The germline CDR1 and CDR2 sequences are SGHVS and FQNEAQ. V was cut by 1 base and J by 2 bases, with 14 bases left in between. The CDR3 spells CASSLENQGPNYGYTF. CDR3 DNA: TGTGCCAGCAGCTTAGAGAATCAGGGGCCCAACTATGGCTACACCTTC.

This clonotype was counted at least ten times. The chain couples TRBV14 to TRBJ2-5; TRBD2 matches at 10 bases. The CDR3 is made up of 14 amino acids. Trimming took 6 bases from V and 5 from J; bases not matched to a gene: 6. Germline CDR1 reads SGHDN; CDR2 reads FVKESK. The CDR3 region is CASRASGSRETQYF. CDR3 DNA sequence: TGTGCCAGCAGGGCTAGCGGGAGTCGGGAGACCCAGTACTTC.

V gene TRBV4-3 combines with J gene TRBJ1-2, with D possibly TRBD1 on 6 matching bases. Germline V gene lookup returns CDR1 LGHNA and CDR2 YSLEER. The CDR3 totals 14 residues. Trimming shortened V by 0 bases and J by 8 bases, and 13 bases separated the two germline ends. In DNA, the CDR3 is TGCGCCAGCAGCCAAGATACAGGGACCTACGGCTACACCTTC. Amino acid sequence: CASSQDTGTYGYTF.

In this sample, this clonotype turned up many times. This chain links TRBV9 with TRBJ1-2; D remains ambiguous. V was clipped by 0 bases and J by 8 bases, with 11 bases between them. The germline V gene has CDR1 SGDLS and CDR2 YYNGEE. The CDR3 runs to 13 residues. The CDR3 DNA follows: TGTGCCAGCAGCGTAGTCCCGGGTCTGGGCTACACCTTC. Amino acid sequence: CASSVVPGLGYTF.

V gene TRBV12-3 or TRBV12-4 combines with J gene TRBJ2-2; no definite D call. The V end was cut by 1 base, the J end by 6 bases, with 12 bases between. The length of the CDR3 is 15 residues. The CDR3 DNA is TGTGCCAGCAGTTTAGGCCCCCATCTCGCCGGGGAGCTGTTTTTT. It is translated as CASSLGPHLAGELFF.

This clonotype was counted ten times or more. The V call is TRBV24-1, the J call TRBJ2-3; D remains ambiguous. Trimming removed 6 bases from V and 6 bases from J, with 6 bases in between. The CDR3 has 11 residues. Germline V gene lookup returns CDR1 KGHDR and CDR2 SFDVKD. CDR3 region: CATSSEDTQYF. For the CDR3, the DNA is TGTGCCACCAGTTCTGAGGATACGCAGTATTTT.

This clonotype was recorded at least ten times. The chain has TRBV20-1 and TRBJ2-7; TRBD1 aligns across 9 bases. With V trimmed by 6 bases and J by 1 base, 10 bases remained unmatched. Germline values: CDR1 DFQATT, CDR2 SNEGSKA (reference sequence). There are 15 residues in the CDR3. CDR3 sequence (DNA): TGCAGTGCCACCGTGACAGGGGGGAATTCCTACGAGCAGTACTTC. It translates to CSATVTGGNSYEQYF.

The genes are TRBV19 and TRBJ2-5; D may correspond to TRBD1 or TRBD2 (5 bases each). From germline, CDR1 is LNHDA and CDR2 SQIVND (reference sequence). V lost 3 bases to trimming and J lost 5 bases, with 13 bases between them. The CDR3 runs 14 residues. CDR3 nucleotides: TGTGCCAGTAGTATCGGGGCAGGGCGGGAGACCCAGTACTTC. Translating it yields CASSIGAGRETQYF.

There are many counts of this clonotype. V usage is TRBV29-1 and J usage is TRBJ2-5; a possible D gene is TRBD2 (6 bases). In germline, CDR1 is SQVTM, CDR2 ANQGSEA. V lost 3 bases and J lost 5, with 13 bases in between. The CDR3 has 13 residues. CDR3 in DNA: TGCAGCGTTGACGGGGGAAGTGTGGAGACCCAGTACTTC. Translation gives CSVDGGSVETQYF.

This clonotype was seen a few times. This chain uses TRBV2 with TRBJ2-1, with 8 nucleotides matching TRBD1. V lost 3 bases, J lost 10 bases, and 8 bases stayed unmatched. The germline V gene encodes CDR1 SNHLY and CDR2 FYNNEI. This CDR3 contains 14 residues. The CDR3 DNA reads as TGTGCCAGCAGTGAGCCAGGGGGCCGGGTGGAGCAGTTCTTC. This codes for CASSEPGGRVEQFF.

This clonotype was detected many times. The CDR3 sequence is CASSPGVSPNSPLHF. In DNA, the CDR3 is TGCGCCAGCAGCCCAGGCGTTAGTCCTAATTCACCCCTCCACTTT. The V call is TRBV5-1, the J call TRBJ1-6, with D unclear. In germline, CDR1 is SGHRS, CDR2 YFSETQ. The length of the CDR3 is 15 residues. V was trimmed by 4 bases and J by 6 bases, leaving 14 bases between them.

This clonotype has at least ten counts. The chain links TRBV6-5 to TRBJ1-3; TRBD1 might be the D (5 bases). Per germline, CDR1 MNHEY and CDR2 SVGAGI. The CDR3 consists of 16 residues. Trimming took 6 bases from V and 0 from J, leaving 15 bases between them. The CDR3 loop is CASSSRATVSGNTIYF. CDR3 bases: TGTGCCAGCAGCTCCCGGGCGACAGTCTCTGGAAACACCATATATTTT.

There are a few counts of this clonotype. The chain uses TRBV13 and TRBJ1-1, with D uncertain. Deletions cut 4 bases from V and 1 base from J, with 10 bases between. The CDR3 length is 14 residues. Looked up from germline, CDR1 is PRHDT and CDR2 is FYEKMQ (reference sequence). CDR3 protein: CASSSSERNTEAFF. The CDR3 DNA is TGTGCCAGCAGCTCCTCCGAAAGGAACACTGAAGCTTTCTTT.

Many counts were recorded for this clonotype. V and J are TRBV6-5 and TRBJ1-2, with unresolved D. CDR1 is MNHEY and CDR2 is SVGAGI in the germline V gene. V was clipped by 10 bases and J by 4 bases, with 13 bases between them. The CDR3 runs 12 residues. The CDR3 DNA sequence: TGTGCCACCTCGTTGGCTCCCTATGGCTACACCTTC. Translation gives CATSLAPYGYTF.

This clonotype was observed at least ten times. J is TRBJ2-2 and V is TRBV28; no firm D call. This CDR3 contains 13 residues. V lost 10 bases, J lost 0 bases, and 9 bases lay in between. Per the germline V gene, CDR1 is MDHEN and CDR2 is SYDVKM. CDR3 sequence: CATTRTNTGELFF. CDR3 in DNA: TGTGCCACCACCCGGACGAACACCGGGGAGCTGTTTTTT.

The table lists this clonotype with many counts. The rearrangement uses TRBV10-3 and TRBJ2-3; TRBD1 agrees at 7 bases. Germline values: CDR1 ENHRY, CDR2 SYGVKD. V dropped 3 bases and J dropped 2; count of bases not matched to a gene: 11. The CDR3 spans 17 residues. DNA for the CDR3: TGTGCCATCAGTGATCCACAACAGGGGCCGACCACAGATACGCAGTATTTT. Translating it yields CAISDPQQGPTTDTQYF.

In this sample, this clonotype turned up many times. The V call is TRBV6-2 or TRBV6-3, the J call TRBJ2-6, with D unclear. The CDR3 extends over 17 amino acids. Trimming took off 4 bases at V and 0 bases at J, with 13 bases between the two ends. CDR1 and CDR2 (germline): MNHEY, SVGEGT. CDR3 loop: CASSSYSISSGANVLTF. The CDR3, as DNA: TGTGCCAGCAGTTCCTACTCCATATCCTCTGGGGCCAACGTCCTGACTTTC.